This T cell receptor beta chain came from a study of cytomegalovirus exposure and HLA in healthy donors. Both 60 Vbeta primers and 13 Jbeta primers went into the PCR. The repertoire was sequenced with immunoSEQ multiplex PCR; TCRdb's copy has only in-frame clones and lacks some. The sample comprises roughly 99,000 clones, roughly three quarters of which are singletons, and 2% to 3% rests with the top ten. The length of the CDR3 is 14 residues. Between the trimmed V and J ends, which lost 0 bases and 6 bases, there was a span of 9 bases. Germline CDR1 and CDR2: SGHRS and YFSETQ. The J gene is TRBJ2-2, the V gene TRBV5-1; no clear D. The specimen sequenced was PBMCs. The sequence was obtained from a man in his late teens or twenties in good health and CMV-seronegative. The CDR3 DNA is TGCGCCAGCAGCTTGGAGAGGATCCCCGGGGAGCTGTTTTTT. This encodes CASSLERIPGELFF.